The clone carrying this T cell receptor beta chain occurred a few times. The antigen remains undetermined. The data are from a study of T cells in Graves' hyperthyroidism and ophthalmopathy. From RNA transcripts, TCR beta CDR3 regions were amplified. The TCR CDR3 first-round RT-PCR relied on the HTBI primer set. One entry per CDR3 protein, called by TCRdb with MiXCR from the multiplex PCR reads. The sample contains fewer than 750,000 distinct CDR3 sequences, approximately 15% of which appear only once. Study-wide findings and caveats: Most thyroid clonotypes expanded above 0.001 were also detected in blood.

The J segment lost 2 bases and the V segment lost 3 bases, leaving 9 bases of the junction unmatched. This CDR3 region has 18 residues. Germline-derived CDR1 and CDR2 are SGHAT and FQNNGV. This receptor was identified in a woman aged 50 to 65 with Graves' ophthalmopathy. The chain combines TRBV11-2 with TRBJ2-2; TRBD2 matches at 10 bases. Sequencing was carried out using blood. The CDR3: CASSFGSAGGLNTGELFF. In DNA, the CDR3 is TGTGCCAGCAGCTTTGGATCAGCGGGAGGGTTAAACACCGGGGAGCTGTTTTTT.